This T cell receptor (beta chain) originates from a study of blood T cell repertoires in COVID-19. Overall study: The samples span acute and convalescent COVID-19 from the United States, Italy and Spain. The cDNA or gDNA used as material had been derived from T cells, B-cell-depleted T cells, or PBMCs.

The protocol was immunoSEQ multiplex PCR, while the TCRdb copy is restricted to in-frame clones and leaves out a portion. The sample lists about 180,000 clones, roughly 84% occurring once. Seattle patient enrollment occurred during active infection, with longitudinal follow-up thereafter. The CDR3 spans 15 residues. CDR1 MDHEN and CDR2 SYDVKM come from the germline V gene. The V and J ends lost 4 bases and 4 bases respectively, with 14 bases between them. The chain employs TRBV28 and TRBJ2-1, with D possibly TRBD2 on 6 matching bases. The sequenced sample consisted of peripheral blood. The clonotype was recovered from a woman aged 35 to 49 with COVID-19, enrolled during active disease. The CDR3 is CASSSGGGSYNEQFF. The CDR3 coding sequence is TGTGCCAGCAGTTCGGGTGGAGGGTCGTACAATGAGCAGTTCTTC.